The present TCR beta chain was sequenced within a study of vaccination effects on CD4 cells after COVID-19. Comments on this clone: Its antigen is not identified.

Expansion with viral peptide pools was applied to antigen-specific CD4+ T cells by the ViraFEST assay prior to sequencing. A 10-day culture period preceded the isolation of CD4+ T cells. Vaccinated recipients, who were negative for nucleocapsid antibodies, had no history of SARS-CoV-2 infection. Supplemented with about 10 IU/ml IL-2 and approximately 10 ug/ml peptides, a few million PBMC per well were kept in culture. The J segment lost 10 bases and the V segment lost 4 bases, leaving 8 bases of the junction unmatched. Germline assignment: CDR1 SNHLY and CDR2 FYNNEI. The CDR3 covers 14 residues. The study's findings and limits: Whether induced by infection or by vaccine, clones showed marked clonal contraction late after vaccination. Cross-reactivity with common cold coronaviruses was shown by only 1 of 255 vaccine-induced clones in healthy vaccinees.

Measured with immunoSEQ multiplex PCR; TCRdb has only the in-frame clones, and not every one. Of 70,000 or so clones listed, 65% to 80% are singletons. This specimen was CD4+ T cells from PBMCs cultured with HCoV-NL63 spike peptides, taken before COVID-19 vaccination. This chain connects TRBV2 to TRBJ1-4; 8 bases line up with TRBD1. The TCR originated in a human donor who received a COVID-19 vaccine. CDR3 residues: CASSAAGGARKLFF. Written as DNA, the CDR3 is TGTGCCAGCAGTGCGGCAGGGGGCGCGAGAAAACTGTTTTTT.